Listed below are T cell receptor beta chains from one sample, sequenced in a study of T-cell reconstitution after alpha-beta-depleted transplantation in children. TCRdb independently ran MiXCR on the PCR reads; one entry per CDR3 protein. The sample carries around 450,000 distinct CDR3 sequences, roughly a tenth recorded once. The sequences come from PBMCs, collected before TCRalphabeta/CD19-depleted stem cell transplant. These receptors all stem from a child aged 2 to 9 with inherited bone marrow failure, due to receive a stem cell transplant. Both conserved end residues are part of each CDR3. D genes are given only for firm matches. Not every row has a clone size; where given, it reads once, few, many or a size class.

j_gene | d_gene | abundance | v_gene | CDR3aa | CDR3nt
TRBJ2-1 | . | . | TRBV5-1 | CASSFEGGHEQFF | TGCGCCAGCAGCTTCGAGGGGGGGCACGAGCAGTTCTTC
TRBJ2-1 | TRBD2 | many | TRBV11-2 | CASSSTSGPNEQFF | TGTGCCAGCAGCTCTACTAGCGGGCCCAATGAGCAGTTCTTC
TRBJ2-1 | TRBD2 | many | TRBV5-6 | CASSLPRVLAGFYNEQFF | TGTGCCAGCAGCTTGCCCAGGGTACTAGCGGGGTTCTACAATGAGCAGTTCTTC
TRBJ2-1 | . | few | TRBV12-3/TRBV12-4 | CASSLALRDHGDEQFF | TGTGCCAGCAGTTTAGCCCTAAGGGACCATGGGGATGAGCAGTTCTTC
TRBJ1-2 | TRBD1 | many | TRBV5-6 | CASSFPGQDNYGYTF | TGTGCCAGCAGCTTCCCGGGACAGGACAACTATGGCTACACCTTC
TRBJ2-1 | TRBD2 | many | TRBV4-1 | CASSSRNSGSGVNEQFF | TGCGCCAGCAGCTCCCGTAATAGCGGGAGTGGCGTCAATGAGCAGTTCTTC
TRBJ2-3 | TRBD2 | many | TRBV20-1 | CSATASSGRPGGDTQYF | TGCAGTGCAACTGCCTCTAGCGGGAGGCCCGGAGGAGATACGCAGTATTTT
TRBJ2-7 | TRBD1 | few | TRBV3-1 | CASSQSRTGGTYEQYF | TGTGCCAGCAGCCAATCCCGGACAGGGGGAACCTACGAGCAGTACTTC
TRBJ2-2 | TRBD2 | many | TRBV9 | CASSISGRTFTGELFF | TGTGCCAGCAGCATTAGCGGGAGGACCTTCACCGGGGAGCTGTTTTTT
TRBJ2-2 | TRBD1 | many | TRBV4-3 | CASSRGTATDTGELFF | TGCGCCAGCAGCCGGGGGACAGCGACGGACACCGGGGAGCTGTTTTTT
TRBJ2-5 | TRBD1 | many | TRBV20-1 | CSAEQGYETQYF | TGCAGTGCAGAACAGGGGTATGAGACCCAGTACTTC
TRBJ2-7 | . | many | TRBV6-5 | CASSYSDPRGGYEQYF | TGTGCCAGCAGTTACTCCGATCCAAGGGGGGGTTACGAGCAGTACTTC
TRBJ1-1 | . | many | TRBV9 | CASSVGGQEAFF | TGTGCCAGCAGCGTAGGGGGGCAGGAAGCTTTCTTT
TRBJ2-5 | TRBD2 | many | TRBV10-3 | CAIVAPTGGPAQETQYF | TGTGCCATAGTTGCCCCAACGGGAGGCCCAGCCCAAGAGACCCAGTACTTC